The present entry profiles one T cell receptor beta chain with its context. Its recognized antigen is unknown. Base qualities are not recorded, but no much larger clone differs from it by a single base. The sample's time point, from its label and the paper: baseline before first vaccination. The vaccinee samples were drawn from two UK trials, COV001 and COV002, one of which was a single-blind randomized controlled phase 2/3 trial testing AZD1222 (ChAdOx1 nCoV-19) in healthy adults. For TCRbeta chain sequencing, PBMC samples were collected from trial participants at day 0 and at day 28 after the second dose. The CDR3 regions of human TCRbeta chains were subjected to immunosequencing. Per the authors' processing: TCRs in the repertoires were matched against a reference library of SARS-CoV-2-specific TCRs that had been generated with the MIRA antigen-specificity platform. Breadth meant the fraction of unique TCRs that were SARS-CoV-2-associated, whereas depth meant the fraction of total T cells that were SARS-CoV-2-associated. Using the MIRA data, every spike-specific TCR was mapped to the spike region that the TCR reacted to and assigned to either a CD4 or a CD8 class. Log10-transformed breadth and depth values were compared by one-way ANOVA with Sidak's multiple comparisons tests. Here the immuneACCESS table is served through TCRdb, limited to in-frame sequences with V and J called. Missing clones are a known gap in these copies; in checked studies unresolved V genes cover under half, and the rest lacks a known reason. V and J calls and clone size follow that table, whereas D and trimming were derived from the DNA. The sample contains 150,000 to 200,000 clones, approximately 86% of them found a single time. Approximately 8% of the sample is in the top ten clones.

The data belong to a study of T cell responses to AZD1222 COVID-19 vaccine (dated by TCRdb to the early 2020s). With respect to the entire study: AZD1222 recipients whose second dose came at about 4 weeks and those whose second dose came at about 12 weeks were combined into one group, since spike-specific TCR depth and breadth did not differ between the two schedules. A total of more than 230 trial participants underwent TCR sequencing, of whom around 210 had received two doses of AZD1222 and around 25 had received two doses of the MenACWY control vaccine. Enrollment into the trials was organized by age into subgroups of 18-55, 56-69 and 70-plus years, and those subgroups contained 148, 28 and 57 TCR-sequenced participants, respectively.

CDR1 and CDR2 were assigned from the germline V gene as WSHSY and SAAADI. From the cysteine up to the phenylalanine, the CDR3 has a length of 13 residues. The read is trimmed to its CDR3 DNA, 39 bases read in frame from base 1. V is cut back by 6 bases and J by 6 bases, with 4 bases in the junction unmatched. Overall study results and their limits: Conclusions about previously exposed vaccinees are limited because only 6 or 7 AZD1222 recipients were SARS-CoV-2 seropositive at baseline. No day 14 peak-response samples were available, so repertoires were characterized only after the peak T cell response. The 56-69-year group was small, and its depth increase did not reach significance, likely because of low power. Participants were mostly white British and included more females than males, and it was suggested by the authors that clonal diversity may have been underestimated. Spike-specific TCR breadth and depth rose significantly after two AZD1222 doses compared with day 0 and with MenACWY recipients. Vaccine-associated CD4 TCRs spanned the whole spike protein, with dominant responses in regions 160-218 and 743-854. Reportedly, almost half of the unique spike-specific TCRs recognized epitopes lying outside the regions that are mutated in the B.1.351 and B.1.1.7 variants.

The chain is assembled from TRBV10-2 and TRBJ1-2; a stretch of 10 junction bases matches TRBD1. This material consisted of peripheral blood, taken on day 0 of AZD1222 vaccination. This receptor was obtained from an adult in good health. CDR3 region: CASSPDRGHGYTF. The nucleotide sequence reads TGCGCCAGCAGCCCAGACAGGGGGCATGGCTACACCTTC.